Below are 15 T cell receptor beta chains sequenced from a single sample in a study of CD8 T cells in Susac syndrome. An input of roughly 0.5 to 1 ug of RNA was subjected to reverse transcription using random hexamers. TCRdb independently ran MiXCR on the immunoSEQ multiplex PCR reads; one entry per CDR3 protein. The sample contains about 110,000 distinct CDR3 sequences, less than 97% of which appear only once. The sample comprised CD4+ T cells from PBMCs. The receptors were gathered from a human donor in good health.

The chain joins TRBV14 to TRBJ2-2, with D possibly being TRBD1 (6 bases). The V end was cut by 5 bases, the J end by 3 bases, with 10 bases between. Germline V gene data show CDR1 as SGHDN and CDR2 as FVKESK. This CDR3 comprises 14 residues. The CDR3 sequence is CASSTRGYTGELFF. CDR3 sequence (DNA): TGTGCCAGCAGCACCAGGGGATACACCGGGGAGCTGTTTTTT.

The J gene is TRBJ1-1, the V gene TRBV6-5, with TRBD1 identical over 9 bases. Trimming cost V 7 bases and J 2 bases; bases outside gene matches: 5. Germline V gene sequence: CDR1 MNHEY, CDR2 SVGAGI. The CDR3 is made up of 14 amino acids. The CDR3 nucleotides read TGTGCCAGCACCTCGGACAGGGGCAACACTGAAGCTTTCTTT. Its protein product is CASTSDRGNTEAFF.

This clonotype was observed once. The chain uses TRBV30 and TRBJ2-1; 7 bases match TRBD1. CDR1 is GTSNPN and CDR2 is SVGIG in the germline V gene (reference sequence). With V trimmed by 4 bases and J by 8 bases, 5 bases remained unmatched. CDR3 length: 12 amino acids. The CDR3 region is CAWTTRGYEQFF. In nucleotides, the CDR3 is TGTGCCTGGACCACCAGGGGGTATGAGCAGTTCTTC.

V and J are TRBV15 and TRBJ2-7; D is possibly TRBD2 (5 bases). The germline V and J ends were trimmed by 11 bases and 4 bases, with 15 bases remaining between them. This CDR3 comprises 12 residues. Germline CDR1 and CDR2: LNHNV and YYDKDF (reference sequence). The CDR3 reads CAPLGGSYEQYF. DNA for the CDR3: TGTGCCCCCCTGGGCGGGTCTTACGAGCAGTACTTC.

This clonotype was seen a single time. The chain recombines TRBV18 with TRBJ1-3; the D gene is possibly TRBD1 (6 bases). Trimming removed 4 bases at V and 7 bases at J, with 20 bases between. CDR1 is KGHSH and CDR2 is LQKENI in the germline V gene. This CDR3 comprises 16 residues. The CDR3 DNA reads as TGTGCCAGCTCACTAATAACAGGGCCTCTCTGGAACACCATATATTTT. It encodes CASSLITGPLWNTIYF.

V is TRBV7-2 and J is TRBJ1-1; possible D gene TRBD1, 5 bases. Germline CDR1 is SGHTA and CDR2 is FQGNSA. The CDR3 has 15 amino acids. The V gene lost 1 base and the J gene lost 3 bases, with 12 bases spanning the gap. CDR3 sequence reads: CASSLVGRADTEAFF. In nucleotides, the CDR3 is TGTGCCAGCAGCTTAGTCGGCAGGGCCGACACTGAAGCTTTCTTT.

This clonotype was recorded once. The J gene is TRBJ2-7, the V gene TRBV12-3 or TRBV12-4; D may be TRBD1 (6 bases). V shed 3 bases and J shed 4 bases, with 10 bases lying between them. This CDR3 region has 13 residues. The CDR3 loop reads CASSFSGQYEQYF. CDR3 coding DNA: TGTGCCAGCAGTTTCAGCGGACAGTACGAGCAGTACTTC.

The rearrangement joins TRBV28 to TRBJ2-6, with 11 positions matching TRBD1. This CDR3 region has 16 residues. J lost 4 bases, V lost 6 bases, and 5 bases had no gene match. Per germline, CDR1 MDHEN and CDR2 SYDVKM. The CDR3 protein is CASRTGQGAGANVLTF. The CDR3 DNA reads TGTGCCAGCAGAACCGGACAGGGGGCCGGGGCCAACGTCCTGACTTTC.

J is TRBJ1-4 and V is TRBV7-9; unclear D gene. With 3 bases removed from V and 7 bases from J, the gap between germline ends came to 18 bases. Germline CDR1 and CDR2: SEHNR and FQNEAQ (reference sequence). The CDR3 loop spans 16 amino acids. CDR3 coding DNA: TGTGCCAGCAGCTTCGGGAGCCCATCAAGCGGTGAAAAACTGTTTTTT. It codes for CASSFGSPSSGEKLFF.

The chain links TRBV9 to TRBJ2-7, with D hard to call. The CDR3 consists of 13 residues. Between the trimmed V and J ends, which lost 2 bases and 1 base, there was a span of 7 bases. Germline V lookup: CDR1 SGDLS, CDR2 YYNGEE. CDR3: CASSVHPSYEQYF. For the CDR3, the DNA is TGTGCCAGCAGCGTCCACCCTTCCTACGAGCAGTACTTC. Full variable domain (outside the CDR3, taken from reference TRBV9 and TRBJ2-7): DSGVTQTPKHLITATGQRVTLRCSPRSGDLSVYWYQQSLDQGLQFLIQYYNGEERAKGNILERFSAQQFPDLHSELNLSSLELGDSALYFCASSVHPSYEQYFGPGTRLTVT.

This clonotype showed up just a few times. The gene calls are TRBV7-2 and TRBJ1-1; perhaps TRBD1 as D (5 bases). The V end was cut by 3 bases, the J end by 0 bases, with 8 bases between. Germline lookup yields CDR1 SGHTA and CDR2 FQGNSA. This CDR3 contains 14 residues. The chain's CDR3 is CASSFGTLNTEAFF. In DNA, the CDR3 is TGTGCCAGCAGCTTCGGGACCTTGAACACTGAAGCTTTCTTT.

The rearrangement links TRBV6-2 or TRBV6-3 to TRBJ1-3; no clear D. With 6 bases removed from V and 0 bases from J, the gap between germline ends came to 3 bases. The CDR3 extends over 12 amino acids. The germline V gene encodes CDR1 MNHEY and CDR2 SVGEGT. In nucleotides, the CDR3 is TGTGCCAGCAGCCTCTCTGGAAACACCATATATTTT. Its translation is CASSLSGNTIYF.

The V gene is TRBV7-9, the J gene TRBJ2-2, with 7 bases matching TRBD1. There are 13 residues in the CDR3. Germline V lookup: CDR1 SEHNR, CDR2 FQNEAQ (reference sequence). The trim removed 9 bases at V and 3 bases at J, leaving 4 bases unmatched. CDR3 DNA sequence: TGTGCCAGAGACAGGGCCTACACCGGGGAGCTGTTTTTT. Amino acid sequence: CARDRAYTGELFF.

The count of this clonotype is one. The V call is TRBV7-9, the J call TRBJ1-1; D perhaps matches TRBD1 (5 bases). Between the trimmed V and J ends, which lost 6 bases and 5 bases, there was a span of 28 bases. CDR3 length: 18 amino acids. CDR1 and CDR2 from the germline V gene are SEHNR and FQNEAQ (reference sequence). Here the CDR3 DNA reads TGTGCCAGCAGAAACGGTGGCCAAGGCAAAAGGGACGAAACTGAAGCTTTCTTT. It codes for CASRNGGQGKRDETEAFF.

This clonotype was recorded only once. CDR3 loop: CASSVERGWTQYF. CDR3 DNA: TGTGCCAGCAGTGTCGAGAGGGGTTGGACCCAGTACTTC. The chain couples TRBV6-4 to TRBJ2-5; D might be TRBD1 or TRBD2, each matching 5 bases. The CDR3 is made up of 13 amino acids. Trimming took 4 bases from V and 7 from J, leaving 13 bases between them. The germline V gene has CDR1 MRHNA and CDR2 SNTAGT.